This passage covers 4 T cell receptor beta chains from one sample sequenced in a study of shared clonotypes between healthy human individuals. Sequenced by immunoSEQ multiplex PCR; TCRdb stores in-frame clones only, minus some. Among more than 1 million clones, 75% to 80% were seen once, and the ten largest hold more than 0.45%. Sequences were obtained from memory CD4+ T cells from PBMCs. The subset denotes: CD45RA-negative fraction. These receptors all come from a man aged 18 to 29 in good health. Some clones in this sample may be carry-over from other donors' samples.

The chain recombines TRBV11-2 with TRBJ2-2; 10 nucleotides align to TRBD2. The CDR3 spans 15 residues. Germline V CDR1 and CDR2: SGHAT, FQNNGV. V gave up 1 base and J gave up 6 bases; unmatched junction bases: 2. The CDR3 nucleotides read TGTGCCAGCAGCTTAGTACTAGCGGGACCCGGGGAGCTGTTTTTT. It translates to CASSLVLAGPGELFF.

The chain has TRBV19 and TRBJ1-5; the D is unclear. V lost 3 bases, J lost 3 bases, and 9 bases lay in between. This CDR3 region has 14 residues. CDR1 LNHDA and CDR2 SQIVND come from the germline V gene (reference sequence). CDR3 sequence reads: CASSMEAANQPQHF. The CDR3 nucleotides are TGTGCCAGTAGTATGGAGGCGGCCAATCAGCCCCAGCATTTT. The full variable domain, with the rest looked up from reference TRBV19 and TRBJ1-5, is DGGITQSPKYLFRKEGQNVTLSCEQNLNHDAMYWYRQDPGQGLRLIYYSQIVNDFQKGDIAEGYSVSREKKESFPLTVTSAQKNPTAFYLCASSMEAANQPQHFGDGTRLSIL.

Comments on this clone: A much more abundant neighbour one base away suggests this may be a read error. The identical CDR3 is also encoded by other nucleotide sequences in the sample. The chain carries TRBV18 and TRBJ1-5; D is ambiguous. The germline V gene encodes CDR1 KGHSH and CDR2 LQKENI. Trimming shortened V by 2 bases and J by 1 base, and 6 bases separated the two germline ends. This CDR3 is 14 amino acids long. The CDR3 is CASSPGNSNQPQHF. CDR3 bases: TGTGCCAGCTCACCAGGGAACAGCAATCAGCCCCAGCATTTT. The entire variable domain, with the rest obtained from reference TRBV18 and TRBJ1-5, is as follows: NAGVMQNPRHLVRRRGQEARLRCSPMKGHSHVYWYRQLPEEGLKFMVYLQKENIIDESGMPKERFSAEFPKEGPSILRIQQVVRGDSAAYFCASSPGNSNQPQHFGDGTRLSIL.

This clone has only one observation. This chain uses TRBV5-4 with TRBJ2-3, with TRBD2 identical over 10 bases. CDR1 SGHNT and CDR2 YYREEE come from the germline V gene (reference sequence). The CDR3 consists of 17 residues. J lost 0 bases, V lost 4 bases, and 8 bases had no gene match. The CDR3 DNA is TGTGCCAGCAGCCCCAGACTAGCGGGTGCTAGCACAGATACGCAGTATTTT. It specifies CASSPRLAGASTDTQYF.